A single sample is the source of the 26 T cell receptor beta chains below, sequenced in a study of T cell changes during pregnancy in multiple sclerosis. Profiled with immunoSEQ multiplex PCR; TCRdb holds only in-frame clones, not every one. The repertoire has around 92,000 clones, roughly 93% of them found once; the top ten carry roughly 4%. Sequences were derived from peripheral blood, sampled in the first trimester of pregnancy. The receptors derive from a female donor with multiple sclerosis, enrolled in a pregnancy study.

Remarks on this clone: One junction end does not reproduce the germline sequence, and a read error may be involved. The genes are TRBV7-7 and TRBJ2-3, with a weak D call TRBD2 (5 bases). The CDR3 covers 14 residues. The germline gives CDR1 SSHAT, CDR2 FNYEAQ (reference sequence). The CDR3 DNA follows: TGTGCTAGCAGCTTCCTTCCGGGGTCTAAAGATCAGTATTTT. Its translation is CASSFLPGSKDQYF. The full variable domain, completed using reference TRBV7-7 and TRBJ2-3, is GAGVSQSPRYKVTKRGQDVTLRCDPISSHATLYWYQQALGQGPEFLTYFNYEAQPDKSGLPSDRFSAERPEGSISTLTIQRTEQRDSAMYRCASSFLPGSKDQYFGPGTRLTVL.

The sample holds one count of this clone. The chain uses TRBV30 and TRBJ1-5; no clear D gene. The germline CDR1 and CDR2 sequences are GTSNPN and SVGIG (reference sequence). The CDR3 loop spans 12 amino acids. V was pared by 0 bases and J by 8 bases, with 8 bases between. As DNA, the CDR3 is TGTGCCTGGAGTGTCCACCGGGAGCCCCAGCATTTT. Residues: CAWSVHREPQHF.

This clone was detected only once. The chain couples TRBV5-6 to TRBJ1-2; D is possibly TRBD1 (6 bases). Germline lookup yields CDR1 SGHDT and CDR2 YYEEEE. CDR3 length: 13 residues. Trimming removed 0 bases from V and 8 bases from J, with 11 bases in between. CDR3 DNA sequence: TGTGCCAGCAGCTTGGCCATGAGGGGGGGCTACACCTTC. The encoded protein is CASSLAMRGGYTF.

The V gene is TRBV15, the J gene TRBJ1-4, with TRBD1 matching over 7 bases. J lost 1 base, V lost 3 bases, and 2 bases had no gene match. The CDR3 contains 15 residues. Germline-derived CDR1 and CDR2 are LNHNV and YYDKDF (reference sequence). CDR3 amino acids: CATSRTGKTNEKLFF. CDR3 DNA sequence: TGTGCCACCAGCAGGACAGGGAAAACTAATGAAAAACTGTTTTTT.

The genes are TRBV13 and TRBJ1-2, with a possible D match to TRBD1 (6 bases). From germline, CDR1 is PRHDT and CDR2 FYEKMQ (reference sequence). This CDR3 has 13 amino acids. With 2 bases removed from V and 4 bases from J, the gap between germline ends came to 8 bases. CDR3 loop: CASSLQGFYGYTF. The CDR3 DNA is TGTGCCAGCAGCTTACAGGGGTTCTATGGCTACACCTTC. The whole variable domain, remainder taken from reference TRBV13 and TRBJ1-2, is AAGVIQSPRHLIKEKRETATLKCYPIPRHDTVYWYQQGPGQDPQFLISFYEKMQSDKGSIPDRFSAQQFSDYHSELNMSSLELGDSALYFCASSLQGFYGYTFGSGTRLTVV.

The genes are TRBV19 and TRBJ2-7; the match to TRBD2 covers 10 bases. The CDR3 consists of 16 residues. From germline, CDR1 is LNHDA and CDR2 SQIVND (reference sequence). The trim removed 5 bases at V and 0 bases at J, leaving 7 bases unmatched. CDR3 sequence (DNA): TGTGCCAGTAGTCCCACCCGACTAGCGGGCTCCTACGAGCAGTACTTC. The encoded protein is CASSPTRLAGSYEQYF.

The CDR3 is CASSVAEGVYNEQFF. The DNA for the CDR3 is TGTGCCAGCAGCGTAGCTGAAGGGGTGTACAATGAGCAGTTCTTC. V is TRBV9 and J is TRBJ2-1; TRBD1 might be the D (5 bases). Germline CDR1 SGDLS, CDR2 YYNGEE. CDR3 length equals 15 residues. The germline V and J ends were trimmed by 0 bases and 4 bases, with 11 bases remaining between them.

This clone showed up just once. V is TRBV9 and J is TRBJ2-5; 9 bases line up with TRBD1. Germline lookup yields CDR1 SGDLS and CDR2 YYNGEE. Trimming at V came to 2 bases and at J to 2 bases, leaving 10 bases not matched to a gene. The CDR3 runs 17 residues. The CDR3 sequence is CASSVTTTDRGQETQYF. The CDR3 nucleotides read TGTGCCAGCAGCGTCACAACGACTGACAGGGGGCAAGAGACCCAGTACTTC.

The chain recombines TRBV4-2 with TRBJ1-2, with D tentatively TRBD1 (5 bases). This CDR3 is 15 amino acids long. V was cut by 0 bases and J by 4 bases, with 12 bases left in between. CDR1 is LGHNA, CDR2 YNFKEQ, per germline. The CDR3 loop reads CASSQELGEAYGYTF. CDR3 nucleotide sequence: TGTGCCAGCAGCCAAGAGTTGGGGGAGGCCTATGGCTACACCTTC.

The chain is built from TRBV6-1 and TRBJ1-3; TRBD1 agrees at 10 bases. The length of the CDR3 is 14 residues. V lost 5 bases and J lost 8; bases outside the gene matches: 6. Germline V gene sequence: CDR1 MNHNS, CDR2 SASEGT. The CDR3 sequence is CASSRDRGMDTIYF. CDR3 DNA: TGTGCCAGCAGTCGGGACAGGGGAATGGACACCATATATTTT.

The chain carries TRBV2 and TRBJ2-1, with 10 nucleotides matching TRBD1. Germline assignment: CDR1 SNHLY and CDR2 FYNNEI. Losses at the gene ends were 10 bases for V and 14 bases for J; bases not matched to a gene: 8. The CDR3 has 11 residues. CDR3 in amino acids: CATSTGTGEFF. The CDR3 DNA follows: TGTGCCACCTCAACAGGGACAGGGGAGTTCTTC.

The rearrangement links TRBV9 to TRBJ1-1; D not resolved. Trimming removed 0 bases at V and 7 bases at J, with 10 bases between. This CDR3 is 13 amino acids long. Looked up from germline, CDR1 is SGDLS and CDR2 is YYNGEE. This CDR3 reads CASSVATGGEAFF. For the CDR3, the DNA is TGTGCCAGCAGCGTAGCTACTGGAGGTGAAGCTTTCTTT.

This chain joins TRBV7-8 and TRBJ2-5; D gene ambiguous. CDR1 and CDR2 from the germline V gene are SGHVS and FQNEAQ. Trimming removed 5 bases at V and 0 bases at J, with 10 bases between. The CDR3 has 14 residues. The CDR3 loop is CASSLNIYQETQYF. In DNA, the CDR3 is TGTGCCAGCAGCCTAAATATATACCAAGAGACCCAGTACTTC.

The chain has TRBV29-1 and TRBJ2-1, with 9 bases aligning to TRBD2. Germline CDR1 and CDR2: SQVTM and ANQGSEA. With V trimmed by 7 bases and J by 9 bases, 10 bases remained unmatched. The CDR3 loop spans 13 amino acids. The CDR3 DNA follows: TGCAGCGCTGACGGGGGCGGGGGGGGTGAGCAGTTCTTC. Amino acid sequence: CSADGGGGGEQFF.

The V gene is TRBV10-3, the J gene TRBJ1-5; D unresolved. V lost 2 bases and J 1 base, leaving 6 bases between the germline ends. CDR3 length equals 14 residues. CDR1 is ENHRY, CDR2 SYGVKD, per germline. The DNA of the CDR3 is TGTGCCATCAGTGAGGGGGAGAGCAATCAGCCCCAGCATTTT. Protein product: CAISEGESNQPQHF.

This chain uses TRBV6-1 with TRBJ1-1; tentatively, D is TRBD1 (5 bases). V lost 6 bases and J lost 6, with 17 bases in between. Germline V gene lookup returns CDR1 MNHNS and CDR2 SASEGT. There are 14 residues in the CDR3. This chain's CDR3 is CASRMGRQIAEAFF. As DNA, the CDR3 is TGTGCCAGCAGGATGGGGCGGCAGATCGCTGAAGCTTTCTTT.

J is TRBJ2-5 and V is TRBV7-6, with TRBD2 identical over 9 bases. Germline V gene sequence: CDR1 SGHVS, CDR2 FNYEAQ. With V trimmed by 1 base and J by 5 bases, 5 bases remained unmatched. The CDR3 has 15 amino acids. For the CDR3, the DNA is TGTGCCAGCAGCTTAGACAGGGCGGGAGGGGAGACCCAGTACTTC. Its translation is CASSLDRAGGETQYF.

The gene calls are TRBV10-2 and TRBJ1-1; D may be TRBD1 (6 bases). The CDR3 sequence is 12 residues long. V was clipped by 3 bases and J by 10 bases, with 12 bases between them. The V gene's germline CDR1 is WSHSY and CDR2 SAAADI. DNA of the CDR3: TGCGCCAGCAGTGATCCCTGGGGGCGAGCTTTCTTT. Translated: CASSDPWGRAFF.

The J gene is TRBJ2-2, the V gene TRBV2; D remains ambiguous. This CDR3 spans 15 amino acids. The V end was cut by 6 bases, the J end by 6 bases, with 17 bases between. Per the germline V gene, CDR1 is SNHLY and CDR2 is FYNNEI. This CDR3 reads CASSFDLVGAGELFF. The CDR3 DNA reads TGTGCCAGCAGCTTCGACTTGGTTGGAGCCGGGGAGCTGTTTTTT.

This clone was counted once. V gene TRBV11-1 combines with J gene TRBJ1-1; 8 positions agree with TRBD1. Per germline, CDR1 SGHAT and CDR2 FQDESV (reference sequence). Unmatched junction bases numbered 3, after V lost 2 bases and J lost 7 bases. The CDR3 extends over 13 amino acids. This chain's CDR3 is CASSLTGGGEAFF. CDR3 DNA: TGTGCCAGCAGCTTAACAGGGGGTGGTGAAGCTTTCTTT.

The rearrangement links TRBV27 to TRBJ1-1; D gene unclear. CDR3 length: 13 residues. Germline CDR1 reads MNHEY; CDR2 reads SMNVEV (reference sequence). Trimming stripped 5 bases from V and 4 bases from J, with 11 bases between. The CDR3 is CASSLYVATEAFF. CDR3 DNA sequence: TGTGCCAGCAGTCTCTATGTAGCCACTGAAGCTTTCTTT.

The rearrangement joins TRBV11-3 to TRBJ2-3; 9 nucleotides line up with TRBD1. Losses at the gene ends were 5 bases for V and 4 bases for J; bases not matched to a gene: 13. The CDR3 runs 17 residues. Germline V gene data show CDR1 as SGHNT and CDR2 as YENEEA. CDR3 sequence: CASSPRDRVDVADTQYF. CDR3 DNA: TGTGCCAGCAGCCCCCGGGACAGGGTCGATGTCGCAGATACGCAGTATTTT. Full variable domain (missing parts from reference TRBV11-3 and TRBJ2-3): EAGVVQSPRYKIIEKKQPVAFWCNPISGHNTLYWYLQNLGQGPELLIRYENEEAVDDSQLPKDRFSAERLKGVDSTLKIQPAELGDSAVYLCASSPRDRVDVADTQYFGPGTRLTVL.

The chain employs TRBV7-9 and TRBJ2-4; D possibly corresponds to TRBD1 (6 bases). The germline V and J ends were trimmed by 5 bases and 1 base, with 18 bases remaining between them. Germline CDR1 is SEHNR and CDR2 is FQNEAQ (reference sequence). The CDR3 covers 17 residues. The CDR3 reads CASSPRQGTWAKNIQYF. The CDR3 DNA reads TGTGCCAGCAGCCCCCGGCAGGGGACGTGGGCCAAAAACATTCAGTACTTC.

V and J are TRBV27 and TRBJ2-7; D perhaps matches TRBD2 (5 bases). The CDR3 runs 12 residues. Trimming left V 3 bases short and J 6 bases short, with 9 bases between. Germline V gene sequence: CDR1 MNHEY, CDR2 SMNVEV (reference sequence). The CDR3 reads CASSFGGGEQYF. As DNA, the CDR3 is TGTGCCAGCAGTTTTGGAGGCGGCGAGCAGTACTTC.

This clone was picked up many times. The chain couples TRBV6-1 to TRBJ1-1; perhaps TRBD1 as D (6 bases). Germline CDR1 MNHNS, CDR2 SASEGT. V gave up 8 bases and J gave up 6 bases, with 13 bases separating them. There are 12 residues in the CDR3. The CDR3 is CASVTGGAEAFF. The CDR3 DNA reads as TGTGCCAGCGTGACGGGGGGCGCTGAAGCTTTCTTT.

The chain uses TRBV7-8 and TRBJ2-1; D is unclear. Per the germline V gene, CDR1 is SGHVS and CDR2 is FQNEAQ. The V gene lost 1 base and the J gene lost 0 bases, with 7 bases spanning the gap. The CDR3 consists of 15 residues. The CDR3 is CASSLDPSSYNEQFF. The CDR3 bases are TGTGCCAGCAGCTTAGATCCCAGCTCCTACAATGAGCAGTTCTTC.